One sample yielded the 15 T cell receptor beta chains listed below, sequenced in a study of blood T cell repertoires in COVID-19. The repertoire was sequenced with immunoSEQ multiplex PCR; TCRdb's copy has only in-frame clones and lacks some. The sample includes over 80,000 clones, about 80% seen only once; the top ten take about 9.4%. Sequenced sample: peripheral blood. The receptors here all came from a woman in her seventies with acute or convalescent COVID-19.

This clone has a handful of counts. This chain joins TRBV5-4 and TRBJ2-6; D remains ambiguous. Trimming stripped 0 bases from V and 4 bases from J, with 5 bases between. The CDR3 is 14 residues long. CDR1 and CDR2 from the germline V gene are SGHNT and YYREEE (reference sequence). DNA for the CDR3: TGTGCCAGCAGCTTGGATCAGGGGGCCAACGTCCTGACTTTC. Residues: CASSLDQGANVLTF.

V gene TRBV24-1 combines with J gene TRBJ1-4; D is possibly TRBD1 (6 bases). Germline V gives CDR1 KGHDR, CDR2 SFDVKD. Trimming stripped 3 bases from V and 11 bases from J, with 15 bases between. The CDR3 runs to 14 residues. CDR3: CATSDRTGSGKLFF. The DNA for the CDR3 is TGTGCCACCAGTGATCGAACAGGGTCTGGGAAACTGTTTTTT.

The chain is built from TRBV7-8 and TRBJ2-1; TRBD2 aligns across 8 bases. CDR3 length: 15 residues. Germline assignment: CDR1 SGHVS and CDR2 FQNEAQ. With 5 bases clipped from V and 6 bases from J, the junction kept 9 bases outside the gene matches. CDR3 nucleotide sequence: TGTGCCAGCAGCGACCGACTAGCGAGGATCAATGAGCAGTTCTTC. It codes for CASSDRLARINEQFF.

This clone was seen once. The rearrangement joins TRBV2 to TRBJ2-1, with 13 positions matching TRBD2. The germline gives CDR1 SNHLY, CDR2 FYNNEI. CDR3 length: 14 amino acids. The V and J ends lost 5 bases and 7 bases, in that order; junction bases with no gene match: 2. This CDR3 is CASSQGLAGNEQFF. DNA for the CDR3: TGTGCCAGCAGTCAGGGACTAGCGGGAAATGAGCAGTTCTTC.

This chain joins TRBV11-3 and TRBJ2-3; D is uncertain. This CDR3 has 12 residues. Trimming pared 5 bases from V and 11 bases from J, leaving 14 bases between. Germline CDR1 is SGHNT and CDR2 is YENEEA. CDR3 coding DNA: TGTGCCAGCAGCCACCCCGGGTCCCTGCAGTATTTT. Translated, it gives CASSHPGSLQYF.

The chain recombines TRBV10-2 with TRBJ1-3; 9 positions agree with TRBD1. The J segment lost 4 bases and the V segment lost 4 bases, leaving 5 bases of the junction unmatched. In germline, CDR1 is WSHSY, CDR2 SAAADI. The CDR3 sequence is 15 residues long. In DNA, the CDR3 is TGCGCCAGCAGTGGGGGACAGGGCACGGGAAACACCATATATTTT. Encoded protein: CASSGGQGTGNTIYF.

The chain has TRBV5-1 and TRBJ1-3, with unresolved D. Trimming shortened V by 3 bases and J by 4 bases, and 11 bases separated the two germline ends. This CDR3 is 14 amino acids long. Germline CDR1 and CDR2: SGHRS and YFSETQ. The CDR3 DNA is TGCGCCAGCAGCTCGACGGGTACCGGAAACACCATATATTTT. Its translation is CASSSTGTGNTIYF.

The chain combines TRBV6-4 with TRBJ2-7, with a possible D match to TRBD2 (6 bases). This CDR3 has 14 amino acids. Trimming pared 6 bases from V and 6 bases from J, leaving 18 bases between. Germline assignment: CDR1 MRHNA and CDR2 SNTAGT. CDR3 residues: CASREVAGRGEQYF. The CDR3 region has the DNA TGTGCCAGCAGGGAGGTTGCGGGGCGCGGCGAGCAGTACTTC.

CDR3 loop: CASSFILSIAKNIQYF. Here the CDR3 DNA reads TGTGCCAGCAGCTTTATACTCTCAATAGCCAAAAACATTCAGTACTTC. This chain joins TRBV11-1 and TRBJ2-4; no firm D call. The CDR3 consists of 16 residues. Per the germline V gene, CDR1 is SGHAT and CDR2 is FQDESV (reference sequence). Between the trimmed V and J ends, which lost 3 bases and 0 bases, there was a span of 12 bases.

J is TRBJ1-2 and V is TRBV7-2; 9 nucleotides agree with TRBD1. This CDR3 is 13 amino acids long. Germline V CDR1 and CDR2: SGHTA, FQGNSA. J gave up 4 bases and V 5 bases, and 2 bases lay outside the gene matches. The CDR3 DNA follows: TGTGCCAGCAGCATGACAGGGGGCTATGGCTACACCTTC. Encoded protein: CASSMTGGYGYTF. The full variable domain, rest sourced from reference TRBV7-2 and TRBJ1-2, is GAGVSQSPSNKVTEKGKDVELRCDPISGHTALYWYRQSLGQGLEFLIYFQGNSAPDKSGLPSDRFSAERTGGSVSTLTIQRTQQEDSAVYLCASSMTGGYGYTFGSGTRLTVV.

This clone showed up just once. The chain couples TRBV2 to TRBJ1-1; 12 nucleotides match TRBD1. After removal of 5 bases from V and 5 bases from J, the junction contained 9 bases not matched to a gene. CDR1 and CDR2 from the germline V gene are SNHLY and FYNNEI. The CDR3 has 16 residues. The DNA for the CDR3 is TGTGCCAGCAGTAAAGTGGGACAGGGGGCAGAAACTGAAGCTTTCTTT. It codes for CASSKVGQGAETEAFF.

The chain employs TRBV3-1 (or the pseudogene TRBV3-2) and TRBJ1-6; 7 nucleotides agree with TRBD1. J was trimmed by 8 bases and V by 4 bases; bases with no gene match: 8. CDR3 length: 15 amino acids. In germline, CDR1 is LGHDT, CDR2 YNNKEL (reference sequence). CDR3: CASSLSTGYHSPLHF. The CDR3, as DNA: TGTGCCAGCAGCCTCTCGACAGGGTACCATTCACCCCTCCACTTT.

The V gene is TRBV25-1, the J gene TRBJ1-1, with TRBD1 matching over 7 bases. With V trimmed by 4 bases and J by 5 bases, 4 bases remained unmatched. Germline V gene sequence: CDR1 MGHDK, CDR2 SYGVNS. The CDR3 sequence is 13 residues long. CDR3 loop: CASSVTGVTEAFF. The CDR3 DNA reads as TGTGCCAGCAGTGTAACAGGGGTGACTGAAGCTTTCTTT.

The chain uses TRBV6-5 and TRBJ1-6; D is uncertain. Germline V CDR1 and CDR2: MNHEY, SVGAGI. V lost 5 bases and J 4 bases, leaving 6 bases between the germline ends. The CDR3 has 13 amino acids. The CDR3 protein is CASSLVYNSPLHF. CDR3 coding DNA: TGTGCCAGCAGTCTCGTATATAATTCACCCCTCCACTTT.

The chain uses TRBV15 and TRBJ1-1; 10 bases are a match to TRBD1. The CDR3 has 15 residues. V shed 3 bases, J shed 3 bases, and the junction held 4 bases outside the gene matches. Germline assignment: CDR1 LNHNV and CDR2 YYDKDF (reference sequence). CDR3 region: CATSSEDRGYTEAFF. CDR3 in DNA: TGTGCCACCAGCAGCGAGGACAGGGGGTACACTGAAGCTTTCTTT.